This T cell receptor (beta chain) was obtained from a study of blood T cell repertoires in COVID-19. Across the whole study: From T cells, B-cell-depleted T cells, or PBMCs came the material, which was cDNA or gDNA.

Germline lookup yields CDR1 SGHNT and CDR2 YYREEE (reference sequence). Trimming pared 6 bases from V and 4 bases from J, leaving 19 bases between. The CDR3 spans 15 residues. Repertoires were generated with immunoSEQ multiplex PCR, while TCRdb's copy carries only in-frame clones and drops some. The sample includes about 100,000 clones, around 87% of them seen just once. This clone has just one count. The chain recombines TRBV5-4 with TRBJ2-5; tentatively, D is TRBD2 (7 bases). The sequence was obtained from a human donor in a cohort sampled during active COVID-19. Sequenced sample: peripheral blood. The CDR3 protein is CASTAAAGAGETQYF. CDR3 nucleotide sequence: TGTGCCAGCACCGCAGCGGCGGGGGCTGGAGAGACCCAGTACTTC.